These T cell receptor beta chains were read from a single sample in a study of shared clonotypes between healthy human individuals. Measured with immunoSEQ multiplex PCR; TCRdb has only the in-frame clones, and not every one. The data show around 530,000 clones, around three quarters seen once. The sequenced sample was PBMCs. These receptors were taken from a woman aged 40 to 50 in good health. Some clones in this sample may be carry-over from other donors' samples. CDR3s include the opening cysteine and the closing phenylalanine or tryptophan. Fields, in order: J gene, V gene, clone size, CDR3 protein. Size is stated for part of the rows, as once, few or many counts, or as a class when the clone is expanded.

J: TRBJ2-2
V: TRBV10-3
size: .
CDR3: CAISDLYRGRTGELFF

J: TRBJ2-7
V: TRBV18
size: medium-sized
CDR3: CASSPSWDTYEQYF

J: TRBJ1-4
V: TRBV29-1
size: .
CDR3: CSVDPGSNEKLFF

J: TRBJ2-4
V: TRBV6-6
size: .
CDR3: CASRPGQNDIAEYF

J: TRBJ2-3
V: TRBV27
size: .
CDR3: CASSLSNFGDTQYF

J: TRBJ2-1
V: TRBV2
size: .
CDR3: CASSDQGPISTVFF

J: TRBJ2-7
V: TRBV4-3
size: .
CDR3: CASSQDQAGEGEQYF

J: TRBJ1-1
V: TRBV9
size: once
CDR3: CASSVDSRDTEAFF

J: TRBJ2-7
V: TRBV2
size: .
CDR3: CASSGTGGRYEQYF

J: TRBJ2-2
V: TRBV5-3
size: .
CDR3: CARSLAGDGNGELFF

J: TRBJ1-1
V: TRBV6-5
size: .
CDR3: CASSYLGSGIAEAFF

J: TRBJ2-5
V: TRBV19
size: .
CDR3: CASSVSSGRAKTQYF

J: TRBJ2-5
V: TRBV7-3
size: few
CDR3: CASSLGGRQETQYF

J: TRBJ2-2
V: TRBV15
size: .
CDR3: CATSGDMREVGGELFF